The 26 T cell receptor beta chains presented below share a single source sample, sequenced in a study of T cells after yellow fever vaccination. TCRdb reprocessed the 5' RACE reads via MiXCR and lists one record per CDR3 protein. The table lists under 150,000 distinct CDR3 sequences, more than 6% of them singletons, with less than 0.85% in the top ten. Sequenced material: CD4+ T cells sorted from PBMCs, taken 5 days after the yellow fever booster vaccination. Source of these receptors: a man aged 30 to 39 who received the YFV17D yellow fever vaccine.

This clonotype has ten or more counts. The rearrangement uses TRBV15 and TRBJ2-7; D gene unclear. The germline CDR1 and CDR2 sequences are LNHNV and YYDKDF (reference sequence). There are 12 residues in the CDR3. V lost 1 base and J lost 5, with 6 bases in between. This chain's CDR3 is CATSRARNEQYF. In DNA form, the CDR3 reads TGTGCCACCAGCAGAGCCCGCAACGAGCAGTACTTC.

This clonotype was seen at least ten times. This chain connects TRBV19 to TRBJ2-7; 7 bases are shared with TRBD2. The CDR3 totals 12 residues. V was clipped by 7 bases and J by 6 bases; unmatched bases: 6. Germline V gene lookup returns CDR1 LNHDA and CDR2 SQIVND (reference sequence). CDR3 loop: CASKRLAAEQYF. CDR3 sequence (DNA): TGTGCCAGTAAGCGACTAGCAGCCGAGCAGTACTTC.

This clonotype was observed at least ten times. The chain couples TRBV6-2 or TRBV6-3 to TRBJ1-5; D may be TRBD1 (6 bases). Germline-derived CDR1 and CDR2 are MNHEY and SVGEGT. The V gene lost 5 bases and the J gene lost 3 bases, with 11 bases spanning the gap. The CDR3 covers 14 residues. The CDR3 loop reads CASSGTPANQPQHF. CDR3 DNA sequence: TGTGCCAGCAGTGGGACACCAGCCAATCAGCCCCAGCATTTT.

This clonotype came up many times. The chain recombines TRBV21-1 with TRBJ2-3; the table's D call, TRBD2, has no DNA check behind it. TRBV21-1 is a pseudogene. This CDR3 is built from 15 residues. The CDR3 reads CASSKLAGYTDTQYF. CDR3 nucleotide sequence: TGTGCCAGCAGCAAGCTAGCGGGATACACAGATACGCAGTATTTT.

This clonotype was seen repeatedly, ten times or more. This rearrangement joins TRBV7-9 to TRBJ2-5; D is unresolved. CDR1 is SEHNR and CDR2 is FQNEAQ in the germline V gene (reference sequence). V was trimmed by 5 bases and J by 0 bases, leaving 4 bases between them. The CDR3 loop spans 12 amino acids. The CDR3 spells CASSRDQETQYF. CDR3 DNA: TGTGCCAGCAGCAGGGACCAAGAGACCCAGTACTTC.

This clonotype came up many times. The chain employs TRBV12-3 or TRBV12-4 and TRBJ2-1, with 10 bases matching TRBD2. CDR3 length: 14 residues. V gave up 9 bases and J gave up 9 bases; unmatched junction bases: 11. The CDR3 spells CASQPLAGVGEQFF. The CDR3 nucleotides read TGTGCCAGTCAGCCTCTAGCGGGAGTCGGTGAGCAGTTCTTC.

This clonotype was picked up many times. This chain joins TRBV5-1 and TRBJ1-5; TRBD1 matches at 8 bases. Germline-derived CDR1 and CDR2 are SGHRS and YFSETQ. This CDR3 has 15 amino acids. V was clipped by 1 base and J by 4 bases; unmatched bases: 4. CDR3 in amino acids: CASSLSGGRNQPQHF. In DNA form, the CDR3 reads TGCGCCAGCAGCTTGTCAGGGGGCAGAAATCAGCCCCAGCATTTT. Full variable domain (rest looked up from reference TRBV5-1 and TRBJ1-5): KAGVTQTPRYLIKTRGQQVTLSCSPISGHRSVSWYQQTPGQGLQFLFEYFSETQRNKGNFPGRFSGRQFSNSRSEMNVSTLELGDSALYLCASSLSGGRNQPQHFGDGTRLSIL.

This clonotype came up many times. This rearrangement joins TRBV24-1 to TRBJ2-3; either TRBD1 or TRBD2 may fit D (6 bases each). Germline CDR1 KGHDR, CDR2 SFDVKD. V was trimmed by 6 bases and J by 1 base, leaving 10 bases between them. The CDR3 loop spans 14 amino acids. CDR3 bases: TGTGCCACCAGTCTGGGGGGCGGCACAGATACGCAGTATTTT. Amino acid sequence: CATSLGGGTDTQYF.

This clonotype was detected many times. The chain joins TRBV7-2 to TRBJ2-3, with 8 bases aligning to TRBD2. The CDR3 is 15 residues long. Germline CDR1 SGHTA, CDR2 FQGNSA. Trimming cost V 1 base and J 7 bases; bases outside gene matches: 7. CDR3 protein: CASSLVAGGEYTQYF. The CDR3 DNA is TGTGCCAGCAGCTTAGTGGCGGGAGGAGAGTATACGCAGTATTTT.

Many counts were recorded for this clonotype. The V and J genes are TRBV15 and TRBJ2-2; D is uncertain. V gave up 2 bases and J gave up 6 bases, with 7 bases separating them. The CDR3 is made up of 13 amino acids. Looked up from germline, CDR1 is LNHNV and CDR2 is YYDKDF (reference sequence). The chain's CDR3 is CATSRSDPGELFF. The CDR3 bases are TGTGCCACCAGCAGATCGGATCCCGGGGAGCTGTTTTTT.

At least ten counts were recorded for this clonotype. The gene calls are TRBV12-3 or TRBV12-4 and TRBJ2-1, with TRBD2 matching over 9 bases. The J segment lost 10 bases and the V segment lost 5 bases, leaving 9 bases of the junction unmatched. The CDR3 consists of 14 residues. The CDR3 sequence is CASSPGLAFSEQFF. Written as DNA, the CDR3 is TGTGCCAGCAGTCCGGGACTAGCATTCAGCGAGCAGTTCTTC.

This clonotype was picked up many times. The rearrangement links TRBV7-2 to TRBJ2-3, with 7 bases lining up with TRBD2. Per germline, CDR1 SGHTA and CDR2 FQGNSA. The CDR3 spans 14 residues. J was trimmed by 4 bases and V by 10 bases; bases with no gene match: 11. CDR3 DNA: TGTGCCACCTCGAGCGGGACGCGGGCAGATACGCAGTATTTT. As protein: CATSSGTRADTQYF.

V gene TRBV5-6 combines with J gene TRBJ1-5; D perhaps matches TRBD1 (5 bases). V was clipped by 4 bases and J by 5 bases, with 10 bases between them. CDR3 length: 13 amino acids. Looked up from germline, CDR1 is SGHDT and CDR2 is YYEEEE. The CDR3 sequence: CASSEYRYQPQHF. In nucleotides, the CDR3 is TGTGCCAGCAGCGAATACAGGTATCAGCCCCAGCATTTT.

The V and J genes are TRBV4-2 and TRBJ2-3, with no clear D. The germline gives CDR1 LGHNA, CDR2 YNFKEQ. Trimming pared 4 bases from V and 6 bases from J, leaving 23 bases between. CDR3 size: 17 residues. CDR3 coding DNA: TGTGCCAGCAGCCCTGGGATCTTCAGAGCCTTTGGGGATACGCAGTATTTT. As protein: CASSPGIFRAFGDTQYF.

This clonotype was counted at least ten times. The chain joins TRBV12-3 or TRBV12-4 to TRBJ2-1; no clear D. The CDR3 covers 14 residues. Trimming took 3 bases from V and 7 from J, leaving 13 bases between them. The CDR3 region has the DNA TGTGCCAGCAGTTTTGAGAACCGTGGGAATGAGCAGTTCTTC. It specifies CASSFENRGNEQFF.

This clonotype was observed at least ten times. The chain has TRBV20-1 and TRBJ2-1; the match to TRBD2 covers 11 bases. V shed 3 bases, J shed 6 bases, and the junction held 4 bases outside the gene matches. CDR1 is DFQATT, CDR2 SNEGSKA, per germline (reference sequence). The CDR3 totals 14 residues. DNA of the CDR3: TGCAGTGCTAGTCCGCTAGCGGGAGGCAATGAGCAGTTCTTC. This codes for CSASPLAGGNEQFF.

This clonotype was detected a few times. The genes are TRBV15 and TRBJ2-1, with 10 positions matching TRBD2. V trimming: 0 bases; J trimming: 6 bases; junction bases outside the gene matches: 5. This CDR3 has 16 residues. Germline assignment: CDR1 LNHNV and CDR2 YYDKDF (reference sequence). Here the CDR3 DNA reads TGTGCCACCAGCAGAGAGACTAGCGGGTTTTTCAATGAGCAGTTCTTC. Its protein product is CATSRETSGFFNEQFF.

This sequence joins TRBV6-1 and TRBJ1-1, with TRBD1 matching over 8 bases. Germline CDR1 reads MNHNS; CDR2 reads SASEGT. This CDR3 region has 15 residues. Losses at the gene ends were 4 bases for V and 1 base for J; bases not matched to a gene: 5. The CDR3 sequence is CASSGGQVPNTEAFF. In DNA form, the CDR3 reads TGTGCCAGCAGTGGGGGACAGGTGCCGAACACTGAAGCTTTCTTT.

This clonotype was seen a handful of times. The CDR3 DNA reads TGTGCCAGCATCCGGGGTCAGGGCTATGGCTACACCTTC. This translates into CASIRGQGYGYTF. The genes are TRBV28 and TRBJ1-2; D is possibly TRBD1 (5 bases). The CDR3 is made up of 13 amino acids. V was clipped by 7 bases and J by 4 bases, with 13 bases between them. The V gene's germline CDR1 is MDHEN and CDR2 SYDVKM.

This clonotype was recorded a few times. The chain is built from TRBV30 and TRBJ2-1; 9 nucleotides align to TRBD2. CDR3 length equals 15 residues. CDR1 and CDR2 (germline): GTSNPN, SVGIG (reference sequence). Trimming removed 4 bases from V and 5 bases from J; junction bases left unmatched: 9. CDR3 nucleotides: TGTGCCTGGACTCCTCCGACTAGCGGCAACAATGAGCAGTTCTTC. Encoded protein: CAWTPPTSGNNEQFF.

This clonotype was seen repeatedly, ten times or more. V usage is TRBV29-1 and J usage is TRBJ1-1; no reliable D call. Looked up from germline, CDR1 is SQVTM and CDR2 is ANQGSEA. The CDR3 covers 13 residues. V lost 7 bases, J lost 2 bases, and 14 bases lay in between. CDR3 in amino acids: CSAMTGRNTEAFF. In DNA, the CDR3 is TGCAGCGCGATGACTGGTAGAAACACTGAAGCTTTCTTT.

This clonotype has ten or more counts. The chain carries TRBV7-2 and TRBJ2-1, with no clear D. The germline V and J ends were trimmed by 6 bases and 5 bases, with 8 bases remaining between them. The CDR3 has 12 residues. The germline V gene encodes CDR1 SGHTA and CDR2 FQGNSA. The chain's CDR3 is CASSPANNEQFF. In DNA form, the CDR3 reads TGTGCCAGCAGTCCGGCCAACAATGAGCAGTTCTTC. Complete variable domain (other parts from reference TRBV7-2 and TRBJ2-1): GAGVSQSPSNKVTEKGKDVELRCDPISGHTALYWYRQSLGQGLEFLIYFQGNSAPDKSGLPSDRFSAERTGGSVSTLTIQRTQQEDSAVYLCASSPANNEQFFGPGTRLTVL.

This clonotype was observed at least ten times. The gene calls are TRBV10-3 and TRBJ2-5, with D possibly matching TRBD1 (6 bases). Germline V CDR1 and CDR2: ENHRY, SYGVKD. V was trimmed by 9 bases and J by 4 bases, leaving 15 bases between them. CDR3 length: 13 amino acids. The CDR3 reads CAINRATGETQYF. The CDR3 region has the DNA TGTGCCATAAACAGGGCCACCGGAGAGACCCAGTACTTC.

This clonotype came up many times. This rearrangement joins TRBV12-3 or TRBV12-4 to TRBJ2-7, with D possibly called TRBD1 or TRBD2 (5 bases each). The CDR3 has 15 amino acids. V gave up 2 bases and J gave up 0 bases, with 11 bases separating them. The CDR3 sequence: CASSLRGAHSYEQYF. The CDR3 region has the DNA TGTGCCAGCAGTTTAAGGGGAGCCCACTCCTACGAGCAGTACTTC.

At least ten counts were recorded for this clonotype. V and J are TRBV7-6 and TRBJ2-1; D is perhaps TRBD1 (6 bases). The germline V gene has CDR1 SGHVS and CDR2 FNYEAQ. Between the trimmed V and J ends, which lost 5 bases and 6 bases, there was a span of 17 bases. This CDR3 has 15 amino acids. The CDR3 sequence is CASSLQGVGVNEQFF. CDR3 nucleotides: TGTGCCAGCAGCCTACAGGGAGTAGGTGTCAATGAGCAGTTCTTC.

Concerning this clonotype itself: Being one base from a much bigger clone, this may be a read error. The V call is TRBV20-1, the J call TRBJ2-7; 13 nucleotides match TRBD2. This CDR3 contains 15 residues. CDR1 and CDR2 (germline): DFQATT, SNEGSKA (reference sequence). J lost 6 bases, V lost 0 bases, and 5 bases had no gene match. The CDR3 nucleotides are TGCAGTGCTAGAGATAAGGGACTAGCGGGAACCGAGCAGTACTTC. It specifies CSARDKGLAGTEQYF.